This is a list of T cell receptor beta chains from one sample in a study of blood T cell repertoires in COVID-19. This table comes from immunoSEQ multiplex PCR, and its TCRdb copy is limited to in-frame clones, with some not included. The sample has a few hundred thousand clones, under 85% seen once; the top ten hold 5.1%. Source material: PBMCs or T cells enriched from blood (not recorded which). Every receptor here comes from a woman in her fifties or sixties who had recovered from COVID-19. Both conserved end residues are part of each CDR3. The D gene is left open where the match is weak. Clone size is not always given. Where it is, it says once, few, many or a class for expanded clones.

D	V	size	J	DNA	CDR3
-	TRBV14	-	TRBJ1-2	TGTGCCAGCAGCCAAGACTGGGGGGGCGAGAACTATGGCTACACCTTC	CASSQDWGGENYGYTF
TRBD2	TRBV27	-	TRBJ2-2	TGTGCCAGCACCTCCGACCCAGCGGGAGGGCCCGGGGAGCTGTTTTTT	CASTSDPAGGPGELFF
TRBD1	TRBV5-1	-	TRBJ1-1	TGCGCCAGCAGCCGCACAATATCACCGACAGGGGGTTTGACTGAAGCTTTCTTT	CASSRTISPTGGLTEAFF
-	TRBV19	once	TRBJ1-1	TGTGCCAGTACAAAACAGATGAACACTGAAGCTTTCTTT	CASTKQMNTEAFF
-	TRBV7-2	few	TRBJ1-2	TGTGCCAGCAGCGAAAACAGGGAGACCTTC	CASSENRETF
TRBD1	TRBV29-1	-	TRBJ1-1	TGCAGCGCGCCTTGGGGTGCAGGGGGCGAAACTGAAGCTTTCTTT	CSAPWGAGGETEAFF
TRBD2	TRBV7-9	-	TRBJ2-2	TGTGCCAGCAGCCCAAGGACTAGCGGGGGGAGGAACACCGGGGAGCTGTTTTTT	CASSPRTSGGRNTGELFF
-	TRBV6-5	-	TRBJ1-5	TGTGCCAGCAGGCGGGGGAACAATCAGCCCCAGCATTTT	CASRRGNNQPQHF
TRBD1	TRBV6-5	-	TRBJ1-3	TGTGCCAGCAGTTACTCGGTAGGGGGCGGAAACACCATATATTTT	CASSYSVGGGNTIYF
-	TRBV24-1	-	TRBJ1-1	TGTGCCACCAGTGTAACAGGGAGAGTCCCTGAAGCTTTCTTT	CATSVTGRVPEAFF
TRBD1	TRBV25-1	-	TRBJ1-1	TGTGCCAGCAGCACAGGGGCCTCGAGGCAAGCTTTCTTT	CASSTGASRQAFF
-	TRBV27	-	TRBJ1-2	TGTGCCAGCAGTTGGGCAGGGGCAGGATATGGCTACACCTTC	CASSWAGAGYGYTF
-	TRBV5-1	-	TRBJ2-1	TGCGCCAGCAGCTTGGCGAGGGCACTTTCCTACAATGAGCAGTTCTTC	CASSLARALSYNEQFF
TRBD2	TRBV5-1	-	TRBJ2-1	TGCGCCACCCGACCTAGCGGGGGCATGTGGGAGCAGTTCTTC	CATRPSGGMWEQFF
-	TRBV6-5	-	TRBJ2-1	TGTGCCAGCTCCCCCTCTGGCCAGGGGCAGTTCTTC	CASSPSGQGQFF
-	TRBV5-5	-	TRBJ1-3	TGTGCCAGCAGCATCCGGGACATAGGAAACACCATATATTTT	CASSIRDIGNTIYF
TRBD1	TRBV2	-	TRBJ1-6	TGTGCCAGCGGGCAGGGGGCAAATTCACCCCTCCACTTT	CASGQGANSPLHF
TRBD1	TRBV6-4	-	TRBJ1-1	TGTGCCAGCAGTGCCTTCAAACAGGGGGCGACTGAAGCTTTCTTT	CASSAFKQGATEAFF
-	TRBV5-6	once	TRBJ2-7	TGTGCCAGCAGCCTCCAGGCGCATGCCACTTACGAGCAGTACTTC	CASSLQAHATYEQYF
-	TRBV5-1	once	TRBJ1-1	TGCGCCAGCAGCTCCACGGGAGGTTGGAACACTGAAGCTTTCTTT	CASSSTGGWNTEAFF
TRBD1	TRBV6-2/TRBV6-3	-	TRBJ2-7	TGTGCCAGCAGTCAGGACAGGGACCTACGAGAGCAGTACTTC	CASSQDRDLREQYF
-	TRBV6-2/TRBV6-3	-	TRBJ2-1	TGTGCCAGCAGTCGGGACTCCTCACCGGGTGAGCAGTTCTTC	CASSRDSSPGEQFF
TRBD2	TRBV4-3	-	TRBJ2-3	TGCGCCAGCAGCCGCAACCTGGGTGGGCTAGCGGGACGCACAGATACGCAGTATTTT	CASSRNLGGLAGRTDTQYF
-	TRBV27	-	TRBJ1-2	TGTGCCAGCAGTTTAGAGAGGGATGGTAACTATGGCTACACCTTC	CASSLERDGNYGYTF
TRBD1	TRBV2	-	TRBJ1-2	TGTGCCAGCCTCCAGGACAGGGGAATTCGTGGGTATGGCTACACCTTC	CASLQDRGIRGYGYTF
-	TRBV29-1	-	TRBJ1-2	TGCAGCGTTGATTCCCAGGAAGGCTACACCTTC	CSVDSQEGYTF
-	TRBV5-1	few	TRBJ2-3	TGCGCCAGCAGCCCGGCGCAGGGGCCGAGTACGCAGTATTTT	CASSPAQGPSTQYF
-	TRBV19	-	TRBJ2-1	TGTGCCAGTAGTATCCTAAACAGGAGGGCTGAGCAGTTCTTC	CASSILNRRAEQFF
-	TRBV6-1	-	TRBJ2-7	TGTGCCAGCAGTGAAGACAGATTTTACGAGCAGTACTTC	CASSEDRFYEQYF
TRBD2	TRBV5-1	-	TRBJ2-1	TGCGCCAGCAGCTTGGGACTAGCGGGAGCTGCTGAGCAGTTCTTC	CASSLGLAGAAEQFF
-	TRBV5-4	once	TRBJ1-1	TGTGCCAGCAGCTTGAGCCCGAACACTGAAGCTTTCTTT	CASSLSPNTEAFF
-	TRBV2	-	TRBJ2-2	TGTGCCAGCAGTGAGTCGGAGGGCGGGGAGCTGTTTTTT	CASSESEGGELFF
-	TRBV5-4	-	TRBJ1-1	TGTGCCAGCAGCTTGGAAGCGGGGGTTTGGACTGAAGCTTTCTTT	CASSLEAGVWTEAFF
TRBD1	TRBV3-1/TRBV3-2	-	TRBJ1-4	TGTGCCAGCAGCGCATCCGGGACAGAGGCTGAAAAACTGTTTTTT	CASSASGTEAEKLFF
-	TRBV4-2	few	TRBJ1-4	TGTGCCAGCACCCTTGGAGTGAGAGAAAAACTGTTTTTT	CASTLGVREKLFF
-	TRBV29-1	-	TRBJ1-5	TGCAGCGCCGCGACAAACATGTATCAGCCCCAGCATTTT	CSAATNMYQPQHF
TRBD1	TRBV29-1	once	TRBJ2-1	TGCAGCGTCCGTCCGGGACAGGTCAACAATGAGCAGTTCTTC	CSVRPGQVNNEQFF
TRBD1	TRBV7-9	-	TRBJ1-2	TGTGCCAGCAGCCGGGACAGCGTCGCCGGCTACACCTTC	CASSRDSVAGYTF
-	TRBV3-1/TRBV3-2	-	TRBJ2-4	TGTGCCAGCAGCCAAGCCAGTGGGACATCCAACTTC	CASSQASGTSNF
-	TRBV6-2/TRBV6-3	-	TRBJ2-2	TGTGCCAGCAGTCCCCTGGGCCCCACCGGGGAGCTGTTTTTT	CASSPLGPTGELFF
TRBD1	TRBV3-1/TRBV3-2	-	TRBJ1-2	TGTGCCAGCAGCCAAGATTCGGGACAGGGGGGCGGCTACACCTTC	CASSQDSGQGGGYTF
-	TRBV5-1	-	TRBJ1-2	TGCGCCAGCAGCCCTGGTGGTGTGGCCGACTATGGCTACACCTTC	CASSPGGVADYGYTF
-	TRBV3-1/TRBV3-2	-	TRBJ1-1	TGTGCCAGCAGCCTACCGACAGCAAACACTGAAGCTTTCTTT	CASSLPTANTEAFF
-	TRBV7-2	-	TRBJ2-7	TGTGCCAGCAGCTTAGAGTCCAGCTCGGGTTTCCACGAGCAGTACTTC	CASSLESSSGFHEQYF
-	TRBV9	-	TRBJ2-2	TGTGCCAGCAGCGTAGTTCTGGGCTCCGGGGAGCTGTTTTTT	CASSVVLGSGELFF
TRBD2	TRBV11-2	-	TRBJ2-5	TGTGCCAGCAGCTTAGACGCTAGCGGGAGAGAGACCCAGTACTTC	CASSLDASGRETQYF
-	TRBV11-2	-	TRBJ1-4	TGTGCCAGCAGCCCACGGACAGCAACTAATGAAAAACTGTTTTTT	CASSPRTATNEKLFF
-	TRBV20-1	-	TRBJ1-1	TGCAGTGCTATCAGGGACACTGAAGCTTTCTTT	CSAIRDTEAFF
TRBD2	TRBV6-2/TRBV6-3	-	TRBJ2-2	TGTGCCAGCAGCTGGGGAGGGGAATCCGGGGAGCTGTTTTTT	CASSWGGESGELFF
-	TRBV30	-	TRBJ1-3	TGTGCCTGGAGTCCGGACACGCTGGGGTCTGGAAACACCATATATTTT	CAWSPDTLGSGNTIYF
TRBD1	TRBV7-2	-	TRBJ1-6	TGTGCCAGCAGCTTAGTAGGGGGCGAAGCGAAGTCACCCCTCCACTTT	CASSLVGGEAKSPLHF
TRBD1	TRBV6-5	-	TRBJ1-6	TGTGCCAGCAGATTGACAGGGCTTCGTAATTCACCCCTCCACTTT	CASRLTGLRNSPLHF